This entry lists 26 T cell receptor beta chains sequenced from one sample in a study of blood T cell repertoires in COVID-19. The table came from immunoSEQ multiplex PCR; TCRdb's copy has only in-frame clones and leaves some out. The table shows around 400,000 clones, with 80% to 90% occurring only once. The sample was peripheral blood. These receptors were obtained from a woman in her sixties or seventies with COVID-19, enrolled during active disease.

This rearrangement joins TRBV9 to TRBJ1-1; D unresolved. This CDR3 comprises 14 residues. Germline CDR1 is SGDLS and CDR2 is YYNGEE. V lost 0 bases, J lost 1 base, and 7 bases lay in between. The CDR3 region is CASSVVQPNTEAFF. CDR3 nucleotide sequence: TGTGCCAGCAGCGTAGTACAGCCGAACACTGAAGCTTTCTTT.

The chain carries TRBV7-8 and TRBJ1-1, with D perhaps matching TRBD1 (6 bases). CDR3 size: 16 residues. With 5 bases removed from V and 1 base from J, the gap between germline ends came to 17 bases. The germline V gene encodes CDR1 SGHVS and CDR2 FQNEAQ. The CDR3: CASSPNRGGWNTEAFF. CDR3 nucleotide sequence: TGTGCCAGCAGCCCCAACAGAGGGGGTTGGAACACTGAAGCTTTCTTT. Based on the CDR3 plus reference TRBV7-8 and TRBJ1-1, the full variable domain is GAGVSQSPRYKVAKRGQDVALRCDPISGHVSLFWYQQALGQGPEFLTYFQNEAQLDKSGLPSDRFFAERPEGSVSTLKIQRTQQEDSAVYLCASSPNRGGWNTEAFFGQGTRLTVV.

The V and J genes are TRBV5-4 and TRBJ2-1; 9 bases are a match to TRBD2. After removal of 1 base from V and 4 bases from J, the junction contained 3 bases not matched to a gene. Germline CDR1 and CDR2: SGHNT and YYREEE (reference sequence). The CDR3 totals 15 residues. DNA of the CDR3: TGTGCCAGCAGCTTGAGGGCGGGGGGGTACAATGAGCAGTTCTTC. Translating gives CASSLRAGGYNEQFF.

V and J are TRBV10-3 and TRBJ1-6; 10 positions match TRBD1. The CDR3 spans 16 residues. J was trimmed by 0 bases and V by 4 bases; bases with no gene match: 0. The V gene's germline CDR1 is ENHRY and CDR2 SYGVKD. DNA of the CDR3: TGTGCCATCAGTGGGACAGGGGGCTCCTATAATTCACCCCTCCACTTT. Protein sequence: CAISGTGGSYNSPLHF.

The chain carries TRBV18 and TRBJ2-3, with D tentatively TRBD2 (7 bases). The germline V and J ends were trimmed by 6 bases and 4 bases, with 14 bases remaining between them. The CDR3 length is 14 residues. Germline values: CDR1 KGHSH, CDR2 LQKENI. The CDR3 bases are TGTGCCAGCTCCGCCTTAGGGGGGGCAGATACGCAGTATTTT. Its protein product is CASSALGGADTQYF.

V usage is TRBV27 and J usage is TRBJ1-5; D unclear. Trimming cost V 3 bases and J 0 bases, with 15 bases left between them. The CDR3 has 17 residues. The germline gives CDR1 MNHEY, CDR2 SMNVEV (reference sequence). CDR3: CASSFYWTGVSNQPQHF. The CDR3 DNA sequence: TGTGCCAGCAGTTTTTATTGGACTGGGGTTAGCAATCAGCCCCAGCATTTT.

The V gene is TRBV28, the J gene TRBJ2-7; 8 bases fit TRBD2. The CDR3 runs 15 residues. The V gene's germline CDR1 is MDHEN and CDR2 SYDVKM. V trimming: 1 base; J trimming: 2 bases; junction bases outside the gene matches: 4. The CDR3: CASSLLTSVPYEQYF. As DNA, the CDR3 is TGTGCCAGCAGTTTATTGACTAGCGTACCCTACGAGCAGTACTTC.

Only one count was recorded for this clone. The chain links TRBV4-1 to TRBJ2-1; 9 bases are a match to TRBD2. V lost 3 bases, J lost 4 bases, and 7 bases stayed unmatched. Germline-derived CDR1 and CDR2 are MGHRA and YSYEKL. CDR3 length equals 16 residues. CDR3 in amino acids: CASSHSASGEYNEQFF. Here the CDR3 DNA reads TGCGCCAGCAGCCATTCGGCTAGCGGGGAGTACAATGAGCAGTTCTTC.

The V and J genes are TRBV6-5 and TRBJ2-5, with no clear D. The CDR3 is 12 amino acids. Trimming removed 5 bases from V and 5 bases from J, with 9 bases in between. The germline V gene encodes CDR1 MNHEY and CDR2 SVGAGI. The CDR3: CASSTNPETQYF. The CDR3 DNA sequence: TGTGCCAGCAGTACAAACCCCGAGACCCAGTACTTC.

The chain uses TRBV2 and TRBJ1-2; D remains ambiguous. Trimming removed 8 bases at V and 4 bases at J, with 14 bases between. The CDR3 has 13 residues. Germline V gene lookup returns CDR1 SNHLY and CDR2 FYNNEI. The CDR3 spells CASRTGWAYGYTF. The DNA for the CDR3 is TGTGCCAGCCGAACTGGCTGGGCCTATGGCTACACCTTC.

This sequence joins TRBV5-1 and TRBJ2-5; 12 bases match TRBD1. Per the germline V gene, CDR1 is SGHRS and CDR2 is YFSETQ. CDR3 length: 17 amino acids. With 0 bases clipped from V and 4 bases from J, the junction kept 7 bases outside the gene matches. The CDR3 is CASSLGPGQGARETQYF. CDR3 in DNA: TGCGCCAGCAGCTTGGGGCCGGGACAGGGGGCCAGAGAGACCCAGTACTTC.

This clone was detected only once. This sequence joins TRBV19 and TRBJ2-2; 15 nucleotides match TRBD2. CDR3 length equals 16 residues. Per the germline V gene, CDR1 is LNHDA and CDR2 is SQIVND (reference sequence). Trimming removed 4 bases from V and 6 bases from J; junction bases left unmatched: 3. CDR3 protein: CASSRTSGGAAGELFF. As DNA, the CDR3 is TGTGCCAGTAGTAGGACTAGCGGGGGGGCGGCCGGGGAGCTGTTTTTT.

The chain carries TRBV7-6 and TRBJ2-1, with D perhaps TRBD1 (5 bases). CDR3 size: 14 residues. The V gene's germline CDR1 is SGHVS and CDR2 FNYEAQ. Trimming cost V 1 base and J 6 bases, with 10 bases left between them. CDR3 in amino acids: CASSLGAGLNEQFF. CDR3 nucleotide sequence: TGTGCCAGCAGCTTAGGGGCAGGGCTCAATGAGCAGTTCTTC.

This clone has a single count. The V call is TRBV6-5, the J call TRBJ2-7; a possible D gene is TRBD2 (5 bases). V was pared by 0 bases and J by 4 bases, with 10 bases between. Germline V gene data show CDR1 as MNHEY and CDR2 as SVGAGI. The CDR3 runs to 14 residues. As DNA, the CDR3 is TGTGCCAGCAGTTACTCCGGGGTGACTTACGAGCAGTACTTC. Amino acid sequence: CASSYSGVTYEQYF.

The chain carries TRBV10-3 and TRBJ2-2; possible D gene TRBD2, 6 bases. Germline CDR1 is ENHRY and CDR2 is SYGVKD. The CDR3 has 13 residues. Trimming removed 6 bases from V and 2 bases from J, with 7 bases in between. The CDR3 loop is CAIRGGNTGELFF. In DNA, the CDR3 is TGTGCCATCAGGGGGGGAAACACCGGGGAGCTGTTTTTT.

This clone was seen a few times. The chain has TRBV21-1 and TRBJ2-3; TRBD1 is taken as the D call from the table, unchecked against the DNA. TRBV21-1 is a pseudogene segment. This CDR3 has 16 amino acids. This CDR3 is CASSPRGQGHTDTQYF. The CDR3, as DNA: TGTGCCAGCAGCCCGAGGGGACAGGGGCACACAGATACGCAGTATTTT.

The genes are TRBV6-5 and TRBJ2-1; a possible D gene is TRBD1 (5 bases). Germline V CDR1 and CDR2: MNHEY, SVGAGI. This CDR3 region has 16 residues. V was trimmed by 0 bases and J by 0 bases, leaving 9 bases between them. The CDR3 loop is CASSYSRQISYNEQFF. In DNA, the CDR3 is TGTGCCAGCAGTTACTCGAGACAGATCTCCTACAATGAGCAGTTCTTC.

This clone was picked up one time. The gene calls are TRBV2 and TRBJ1-6; 11 nucleotides align to TRBD1. CDR3 size: 17 residues. The V segment lost 6 bases and the J segment 6 bases; nucleotides outside the gene matches: 10. CDR1 is SNHLY and CDR2 is FYNNEI in the germline V gene. The CDR3 bases are TGTGCCAGCAGAAGGGACAGGGGGAGCGGTGGTAATTCACCCCTCCACTTT. This translates into CASRRDRGSGGNSPLHF.

The V gene is TRBV19, the J gene TRBJ2-5; 8 bases agree with TRBD1. Germline V lookup: CDR1 LNHDA, CDR2 SQIVND (reference sequence). This CDR3 spans 15 amino acids. The V and J ends lost 3 bases and 9 bases, in that order; junction bases with no gene match: 12. The DNA of the CDR3 is TGTGCCAGTAGTATTACCCGACAGGCACAGGGGGCCCAGTACTTC. Its protein is CASSITRQAQGAQYF.

The chain employs TRBV3-1 (or the pseudogene TRBV3-2) and TRBJ2-2; D might be TRBD1 (6 bases). The CDR3 runs 13 residues. V was cut by 4 bases and J by 7 bases, with 10 bases left in between. Per the germline V gene, CDR1 is LGHDT and CDR2 is YNNKEL (reference sequence). CDR3 sequence (DNA): TGTGCCAGCAGCCGCAAGGGGGTCGGGGAGCTGTTTTTT. Translating it yields CASSRKGVGELFF.

The chain couples TRBV7-9 to TRBJ1-2; a possible D gene is TRBD1 (5 bases). Trimming took 6 bases from V and 5 from J, leaving 13 bases between them. Per germline, CDR1 SEHNR and CDR2 FQNEAQ (reference sequence). The CDR3 runs to 13 residues. The CDR3 is CASSLSRAYGYTF. The DNA for the CDR3 is TGTGCCAGCAGTCTGAGCAGGGCATATGGCTACACCTTC. The variable domain in full, completed from reference TRBV7-9 and TRBJ1-2, reads DTGVSQNPRHKITKRGQNVTFRCDPISEHNRLYWYRQTLGQGPEFLTYFQNEAQLEKSRLLSDRFSAERPKGSFSTLEIQRTEQGDSAMYLCASSLSRAYGYTFGSGTRLTVV.

The rearrangement links TRBV6-5 to TRBJ1-1; D is unresolved. Trimming stripped 7 bases from V and 1 base from J, with 13 bases between. The CDR3 runs to 14 residues. Germline CDR1 MNHEY, CDR2 SVGAGI. The CDR3 sequence is CASTSLGGNTEAFF. The CDR3 DNA sequence: TGTGCCAGCACCTCGTTAGGAGGGAACACTGAAGCTTTCTTT.

The chain has TRBV29-1 and TRBJ2-5; D may be TRBD1 (5 bases). The CDR3 is made up of 11 amino acids. Germline V lookup: CDR1 SQVTM, CDR2 ANQGSEA. The CDR3 DNA is TGCAGTGGGGCCAGGGAAGAGACCCAGTACTTC. It is translated as CSGAREETQYF.

V gene TRBV5-1 combines with J gene TRBJ2-5; 9 bases are a match to TRBD2. CDR3 length equals 14 residues. Trimming took 6 bases from V and 5 from J; bases not matched to a gene: 8. The V gene's germline CDR1 is SGHRS and CDR2 YFSETQ. The CDR3 here is CASKTGLAEETQYF. The CDR3 DNA is TGCGCCAGCAAGACGGGACTAGCAGAGGAGACCCAGTACTTC.

The chain recombines TRBV29-1 with TRBJ2-7; weak D call: TRBD2 (7 bases). The CDR3 sequence is 12 residues long. Germline V gene lookup returns CDR1 SQVTM and CDR2 ANQGSEA. V was cut by 6 bases and J by 4 bases, with 13 bases left in between. DNA for the CDR3: TGCAGCGTCGCACAGGGAGGGTACGAGCAGTACTTC. Translation: CSVAQGGYEQYF.

V usage is TRBV3-1 (or the pseudogene TRBV3-2) and J usage is TRBJ1-3; perhaps TRBD1 as D (6 bases). Trimming shortened V by 4 bases and J by 2 bases, and 12 bases separated the two germline ends. CDR3 length equals 15 residues. Per the germline V gene, CDR1 is LGHDT and CDR2 is YNNKEL (reference sequence). This CDR3 is CASSPTRGAGNTIYF. The CDR3 coding sequence is TGTGCCAGCAGCCCCACCAGGGGAGCTGGAAACACCATATATTTT.